This entry is about one T cell receptor (beta chain). Its antigen is not identified. The sample belongs to a study of T cells in Graves' hyperthyroidism and ophthalmopathy. For the study at large: Prior to any treatment, at the point of initial diagnosis, peripheral blood was collected. Study outcomes and limitations: Peripheral blood also featured most of the thyroid clonotypes expanded above 0.001.

Per the germline V gene, CDR1 is LNHDA and CDR2 is SQIVND (reference sequence). The ends were cut back, 4 bases at V and 0 bases at J, with 7 bases in the middle. This CDR3 is built from 14 residues. Patients affected by ophthalmopathy presented a Clinical Activity Score of at least 3, a NOSPECS grade of at least 4, and disease duration below 3 months. Using about 10 ml of fresh peripheral blood, PBMCs were prepared. TCR beta CDR3 sequences were amplified from RNA transcripts. The study used the HTBI primer set for a first-round RT-PCR of the TCR CDR3. A single record per CDR3 protein comes from TCRdb applying MiXCR to the multiplex PCR reads. This table has around 340,000 distinct CDR3 sequences, 15% to 20% appearing once.

Material: blood. The V and J genes are TRBV19 and TRBJ2-4, with D possibly matching TRBD1 (5 bases). The clonotype originates from a woman aged 40 to 55 with Graves' ophthalmopathy. CDR3 amino acids: CASSTDIAKNIQYF. CDR3 in DNA: TGTGCCAGTAGTACGGACATAGCCAAAAACATTCAGTACTTC. Full variable domain (outside the CDR3, taken from reference TRBV19 and TRBJ2-4): DGGITQSPKYLFRKEGQNVTLSCEQNLNHDAMYWYRQDPGQGLRLIYYSQIVNDFQKGDIAEGYSVSREKKESFPLTVTSAQKNPTAFYLCASSTDIAKNIQYFGAGTRLSVL.